This T cell receptor (beta chain) was identified during a study of blood T cell repertoires in COVID-19. The J segment lost 3 bases and the V segment lost 4 bases, leaving 8 bases of the junction unmatched. The CDR3 is 16 residues long. Germline V gene data show CDR1 as SGHTA and CDR2 as FQGTGA. Either two negative PCRs, clearance, or symptom resolution qualified Cohort 3 donors as recovered. Libraries were prepared by immunoSEQ multiplex PCR; TCRdb keeps only in-frame clonotypes and omits some of them. The profile shows approximately 220,000 clones, 85% of them singletons. This sequence originates from a man aged 40-49 years who had recovered from COVID-19. V usage is TRBV7-3 and J usage is TRBJ2-2; 7 nucleotides align to TRBD1. The sequenced sample consisted of PBMCs or T cells enriched from blood (not recorded which). CDR3 amino acids: CASSSVGGADTGELFF. The CDR3, as DNA: TGTGCCAGCAGCTCCGTAGGGGGCGCCGACACCGGGGAGCTGTTTTTT.